The entry below describes one T cell receptor beta chain. The antigen remains unidentified. These data are taken from a study of PD-1 blockade in classical Hodgkin lymphoma. V was pared by 4 bases and J by 4 bases, with 17 bases between. Germline V gene lookup returns CDR1 SGHTA and CDR2 FQGNSA. This CDR3 is built from 15 residues. With no exception, relapse followed autologous stem cell transplantation in all patients, and brentuximab vedotin exposure varied. The study purified CD4+ T cells from thawed PBMCs using magnetic negative selection. The method was immunoSEQ multiplex PCR; TCRdb's version includes in-frame clones alone and lacks a portion of them. The sample lists 26,000 or so clones; about 83% were seen once. Study-level points and caveats: When set against healthy donors, newly diagnosed patients were reported to show lower baseline TCR diversity. Among the patients, those starting nivolumab under 1 year after ASCT were excluded. Whatever underlies the repertoire differences (possibly disease activity or prior therapy) remains undefined.

Source: CD4+ T cells from blood, taken at baseline. This sequence originates from a human donor with classical Hodgkin lymphoma. The rearrangement joins TRBV7-2 to TRBJ2-7; no clear D. In DNA form, the CDR3 reads TGTGCCAGCAGCTACCTAGGATTATACCTATACGAGCAGTACTTC. Encoded protein: CASSYLGLYLYEQYF.